The 30 T cell receptor beta chains reported below all come from one sample, sequenced in a study of vaccination and CD4 T cells after COVID-19. With the Oncomine TCR Beta short-read assay, DNA from cultured CD4+ T cells was sequenced. A single record per CDR3 protein comes from TCRdb applying MiXCR to the PCR reads. The data show about 10,000 distinct CDR3 sequences, approximately 61% seen once. Their cognate antigens are unknown. Treatment here: approximately 11-day PBMC culture with coronavirus spike peptide pools or control peptides (ViraFEST assay). The sample comprised CD4+ T cells from blood, cultured in vitro. These receptors all stem from a human donor who had recovered from COVID-19.

The chain is built from TRBV6-1 and TRBJ2-2; unclear D gene. Germline CDR1 is MNHNS and CDR2 is SASEGT. CDR3 length: 14 amino acids. V was shortened by 7 bases and J by 0 bases, with 9 bases between the two germline ends. The CDR3 nucleotides read TGTGCCAGCAAGGCAGACGCGAACACCGGGGAGCTGTTTTTT. Protein: CASKADANTGELFF.

The chain uses TRBV21-1 and TRBJ1-2; TRBD1 is the table's D call, not checked against the DNA. TRBV21-1 is a pseudogene locus. This CDR3 comprises 15 residues. The CDR3 loop is CASREWGQGVYGYTF. Here the CDR3 DNA reads TGTGCCAGCCGGGAATGGGGACAGGGGGTCTATGGCTACACCTTC.

This chain connects TRBV11-2 to TRBJ2-2; 8 bases map to TRBD1. J gave up 5 bases and V 5 bases, and 7 bases lay outside the gene matches. The germline gives CDR1 SGHAT, CDR2 FQNNGV. This CDR3 has 15 residues. CDR3 nucleotide sequence: TGTGCCAGCAGCGGGTGGCAGGGGGCAACCGGGGAGCTGTTTTTT. Translation: CASSGWQGATGELFF.

This CDR3 is CASSLINSPTLWNSPLHF. The CDR3 region has the DNA TGTGCCAGCAGTCTGATCAACAGCCCAACCCTTTGGAATTCACCCCTCCACTTT. V and J are TRBV27 and TRBJ1-6; no reliable D call. The V and J ends lost 5 bases and 7 bases respectively, with 24 bases between them. The germline CDR1 and CDR2 sequences are MNHEY and SMNVEV (reference sequence). This CDR3 is built from 18 residues.

The chain couples TRBV19 to TRBJ2-3, with 7 nucleotides matching TRBD2. The CDR3 totals 16 residues. Trimming took 0 bases from V and 1 from J; bases not matched to a gene: 4. The germline V gene has CDR1 LNHDA and CDR2 SQIVND (reference sequence). The DNA of the CDR3 is TGTGCCAGTAGTATAGATAGAACTAGCGGCACAGATACGCAGTATTTT. It specifies CASSIDRTSGTDTQYF.

The chain employs TRBV7-7 and TRBJ2-3; TRBD1 agrees at 11 bases. In germline, CDR1 is SSHAT, CDR2 FNYEAQ (reference sequence). Losses at the gene ends were 1 base for V and 4 bases for J; bases not matched to a gene: 1. The CDR3 has 15 amino acids. The CDR3 spells CASSLGTGGPDTQYF. CDR3 nucleotides: TGTGCCAGCAGCTTAGGGACAGGGGGCCCAGATACGCAGTATTTT.

A single count supports this clonotype. The chain links TRBV12-3 or TRBV12-4 to TRBJ1-2, with unresolved D. The CDR3 runs 13 residues. V dropped 3 bases and J dropped 2 bases, with 7 bases sitting between them. CDR3 nucleotide sequence: TGTGCCAGCAGTTTCTTCGGCAACTATGGCTACACCTTC. It is translated as CASSFFGNYGYTF.

CDR3 sequence: CASSDRDNNQPQHF. The CDR3, as DNA: TGTGCCAGCAGTGATAGGGACAACAATCAGCCCCAGCATTTT. The J gene is TRBJ1-5, the V gene TRBV2; weak D call: TRBD1 (6 bases). Per germline, CDR1 SNHLY and CDR2 FYNNEI. V lost 3 bases to trimming and J lost 3 bases, with 9 bases between them. The CDR3 has 14 amino acids. The full variable domain, its missing parts supplied by reference TRBV2 and TRBJ1-5, is EPEVTQTPSHQVTQMGQEVILRCVPISNHLYFYWYRQILGQKVEFLVSFYNNEISEKSEIFDDQFSVERPDGSNFTLKIRSTKLEDSAMYFCASSDRDNNQPQHFGDGTRLSIL.

This clonotype has more than one count but fewer than ten. The V and J genes are TRBV20-1 and TRBJ1-1, with D unclear. In germline, CDR1 is DFQATT, CDR2 SNEGSKA (reference sequence). V gave up 3 bases and J gave up 3 bases, with 23 bases separating them. The CDR3 covers 17 residues. CDR3 sequence: CSASDRIFWDKDTEAFF. The DNA for the CDR3 is TGCAGTGCTAGTGATCGTATATTCTGGGATAAGGACACTGAAGCTTTCTTT.

This clonotype occurred a few times. This rearrangement joins TRBV11-2 to TRBJ1-1; TRBD1 agrees at 8 bases. Trimming cost V 4 bases and J 3 bases; bases outside gene matches: 7. Germline V gives CDR1 SGHAT, CDR2 FQNNGV. CDR3 size: 15 residues. In nucleotides, the CDR3 is TGTGCCAGCAGCTCGGACAGGGTGAGGGACACTGAAGCTTTCTTT. Translated, it gives CASSSDRVRDTEAFF.

This chain connects TRBV4-3 to TRBJ1-6, with 7 positions matching TRBD1. The CDR3 loop spans 18 amino acids. Trimming removed 1 base from V and 4 bases from J; junction bases left unmatched: 10. CDR1 and CDR2 from the germline V gene are LGHNA and YSLEER. In nucleotides, the CDR3 is TGCGCCAGCAGCCAAGGATTAGTAGGGGGCAGTTATAATTCACCCCTCCACTTT. Translating gives CASSQGLVGGSYNSPLHF.

The chain joins TRBV6-5 to TRBJ1-1; D is ambiguous. This CDR3 spans 16 amino acids. Between the trimmed V and J ends, which lost 4 bases and 5 bases, there was a span of 20 bases. The germline gives CDR1 MNHEY, CDR2 SVGAGI. This chain's CDR3 is CASSSLRARSGTEAFF. For the CDR3, the DNA is TGTGCCAGCAGTTCTTTGAGGGCCCGAAGTGGGACTGAAGCTTTCTTT.

The gene calls are TRBV7-9 and TRBJ2-3; TRBD2 might be the D (6 bases). The CDR3 sequence is 13 residues long. Per the germline V gene, CDR1 is SEHNR and CDR2 is FQNEAQ (reference sequence). The V end lost 5 bases, the J end lost 11 bases, and 17 bases lay between the germline ends. The CDR3 bases are TGTGCCAGCAGCACAAGCGGGTTGGGGAGGCAGTATTTT. Protein sequence: CASSTSGLGRQYF.

This chain links TRBV19 with TRBJ1-5, with unresolved D. This CDR3 region has 12 residues. Trimming left V 3 bases short and J 4 bases short, with 4 bases between. Germline V gene lookup returns CDR1 LNHDA and CDR2 SQIVND (reference sequence). CDR3 sequence: CASSIKNQPQHF. As DNA, the CDR3 is TGTGCCAGTAGTATTAAGAATCAGCCCCAGCATTTT. The whole variable domain, remainder taken from reference TRBV19 and TRBJ1-5, is DGGITQSPKYLFRKEGQNVTLSCEQNLNHDAMYWYRQDPGQGLRLIYYSQIVNDFQKGDIAEGYSVSREKKESFPLTVTSAQKNPTAFYLCASSIKNQPQHFGDGTRLSIL.

This chain joins TRBV5-1 and TRBJ2-7; D tentatively reads TRBD1 or TRBD2 (5 bases each). This CDR3 contains 15 residues. Germline CDR1 SGHRS, CDR2 YFSETQ. The ends were cut back, 0 bases at V and 0 bases at J, with 10 bases in the middle. The DNA for the CDR3 is TGCGCCAGCAGCTTGGATGGGACGCACTCCTACGAGCAGTACTTC. Translated: CASSLDGTHSYEQYF.

The rearrangement links TRBV7-2 to TRBJ2-5; D uncertain. This CDR3 region has 11 residues. Between the trimmed V and J ends, which lost 6 bases and 2 bases, there was a span of 4 bases. From germline, CDR1 is SGHTA and CDR2 FQGNSA. CDR3 DNA: TGTGCCAGCAGGTATCAAGAGACCCAGTACTTC. As protein: CASRYQETQYF.

The chain employs TRBV7-9 and TRBJ2-3, with TRBD2 matching 8 bases. Germline loops: CDR1 SEHNR, CDR2 FQNEAQ (reference sequence). This CDR3 is 18 amino acids long. Trimming at V came to 4 bases and at J to 5 bases, leaving 17 bases not matched to a gene. This CDR3 is CASSSTASLVAGIDTQYF. In DNA form, the CDR3 reads TGTGCCAGCAGCTCAACTGCCTCCTTGGTAGCGGGAATAGATACGCAGTATTTT.

This clonotype was detected only a few times. The chain recombines TRBV20-1 with TRBJ1-5, with 9 positions matching TRBD1. The CDR3 consists of 17 residues. The ends lost 2 bases at V and 5 bases at J; junction bases unmatched: 13. Germline-derived CDR1 and CDR2 are DFQATT and SNEGSKA (reference sequence). The CDR3 region has the DNA TGCAGTGCTAGAAAAATACAGGGGGCTGGGGTTTATCAGCCCCAGCATTTT. This encodes CSARKIQGAGVYQPQHF.

Sample share makes this clonotype large (0.1 to 1%). This CDR3 reads CSAQRTGVYGYTF. DNA for the CDR3: TGCAGTGCCCAACGGACAGGGGTCTATGGCTACACCTTC. This chain joins TRBV20-1 and TRBJ1-2, with 9 bases that match TRBD1. CDR1 is DFQATT, CDR2 SNEGSKA, per germline (reference sequence). The CDR3 runs 13 residues. J was trimmed by 4 bases and V by 6 bases; bases with no gene match: 6.

This clonotype was detected a few times. V usage is TRBV14 and J usage is TRBJ1-5, with D possibly TRBD1 on 5 matching bases. Germline CDR1 SGHDN, CDR2 FVKESK. The V end was cut by 3 bases, the J end by 4 bases, with 10 bases between. The CDR3 totals 14 residues. The CDR3 loop reads CASSQSGQNQPQHF. CDR3 nucleotides: TGTGCCAGCAGCCAGTCAGGGCAAAATCAGCCCCAGCATTTT.

The sample holds one count of this clonotype. This sequence joins TRBV5-6 and TRBJ1-6, with D unclear. The CDR3 has 15 amino acids. V was cut by 5 bases and J by 7 bases, with 16 bases left in between. Looked up from germline, CDR1 is SGHDT and CDR2 is YYEEEE. Here the CDR3 DNA reads TGTGCCAGCAGTTCGCTCGGGGTCGTCAATTCACCCCTCCACTTT. Translating it yields CASSSLGVVNSPLHF.

The sample holds a few counts of this clonotype. The rearrangement links TRBV30 to TRBJ1-2; D possibly corresponds to TRBD1 (6 bases). The V end lost 7 bases, the J end lost 0 bases, and 18 bases lay between the germline ends. The CDR3 has 15 amino acids. Per germline, CDR1 GTSNPN and CDR2 SVGIG (reference sequence). CDR3: CASMWQGISNYGYTF. The CDR3 bases are TGTGCCTCGATGTGGCAGGGGATCTCTAACTATGGCTACACCTTC.

In this sample, this clonotype turned up a few times. V gene TRBV19 combines with J gene TRBJ1-1; the D gene is possibly TRBD1 (6 bases). This CDR3 region has 15 residues. Germline assignment: CDR1 LNHDA and CDR2 SQIVND (reference sequence). V was shortened by 4 bases and J by 1 base, with 13 bases between the two germline ends. The CDR3 region has the DNA TGTGCCAGTAGTAGCCAGGGGCGAAGGAACACTGAAGCTTTCTTT. It translates to CASSSQGRRNTEAFF.

This rearrangement joins TRBV5-1 to TRBJ2-6; D ambiguous. Between the trimmed V and J ends, which lost 2 bases and 2 bases, there was a span of 14 bases. The germline gives CDR1 SGHRS, CDR2 YFSETQ. CDR3 size: 17 residues. The CDR3 region is CASSLTPGLAGANVLTF. CDR3 DNA: TGCGCCAGCAGCTTAACCCCGGGTCTCGCTGGGGCCAACGTCCTGACTTTC.

This chain connects TRBV19 to TRBJ1-1, with 7 bases aligning to TRBD1. Per germline, CDR1 LNHDA and CDR2 SQIVND (reference sequence). CDR3 length equals 13 residues. The trim removed 4 bases at V and 6 bases at J, leaving 5 bases unmatched. The CDR3, as DNA: TGTGCCAGTAGTACACGACAGGGACCTGAAGCTTTCTTT. Translation: CASSTRQGPEAFF.

The rearrangement links TRBV12-3 or TRBV12-4 to TRBJ1-1; D ambiguous. This CDR3 contains 13 residues. Trimming stripped 3 bases from V and 1 base from J, with 6 bases between. The CDR3 here is CASSLGENTEAFF. DNA of the CDR3: TGTGCCAGCAGTTTGGGTGAGAACACTGAAGCTTTCTTT.

This clonotype has a handful of counts. CDR3 residues: CASSLGVGSGNTIYF. For the CDR3, the DNA is TGTGCCAGCAGTTTGGGAGTTGGCTCTGGAAACACCATATATTTT. The chain combines TRBV27 with TRBJ1-3; D call uncertain. The ends were cut back, 3 bases at V and 0 bases at J, with 9 bases in the middle. CDR3 length: 15 residues. Germline-derived CDR1 and CDR2 are MNHEY and SMNVEV (reference sequence).

V is TRBV5-1 and J is TRBJ2-3; 9 nucleotides align to TRBD2. This CDR3 region has 17 residues. Germline-derived CDR1 and CDR2 are SGHRS and YFSETQ. The V gene end was trimmed by 4 bases and the J gene end by 7 bases; junction bases not matched to a gene: 16. CDR3 sequence reads: CASSGTGLRGGGNTQYF. The CDR3 nucleotides are TGCGCCAGCAGCGGTACAGGCCTGCGGGGGGGCGGGAATACGCAGTATTTT.

The chain employs TRBV27 and TRBJ2-3; TRBD2 matches 10 bases. V lost 4 bases, J lost 0 bases, and 16 bases stayed unmatched. Germline V gives CDR1 MNHEY, CDR2 SMNVEV (reference sequence). The CDR3 runs 20 residues. In DNA form, the CDR3 reads TGTGCCAGCAGTTCCCTACCCCATAGCGGGGGGCGTGCTAGCACAGATACGCAGTATTTT. Its translation: CASSSLPHSGGRASTDTQYF.

This clonotype appeared once. V and J are TRBV6-1 and TRBJ1-3; D is perhaps TRBD1 (6 bases). V was pared by 7 bases and J by 7 bases, with 23 bases between. CDR1 is MNHNS and CDR2 is SASEGT in the germline V gene. The CDR3 sequence is 16 residues long. The CDR3, as DNA: TGTGCCAGCACCCCATGGGGGGACAAAAGGCCGAACACCATATATTTT. Translated: CASTPWGDKRPNTIYF.